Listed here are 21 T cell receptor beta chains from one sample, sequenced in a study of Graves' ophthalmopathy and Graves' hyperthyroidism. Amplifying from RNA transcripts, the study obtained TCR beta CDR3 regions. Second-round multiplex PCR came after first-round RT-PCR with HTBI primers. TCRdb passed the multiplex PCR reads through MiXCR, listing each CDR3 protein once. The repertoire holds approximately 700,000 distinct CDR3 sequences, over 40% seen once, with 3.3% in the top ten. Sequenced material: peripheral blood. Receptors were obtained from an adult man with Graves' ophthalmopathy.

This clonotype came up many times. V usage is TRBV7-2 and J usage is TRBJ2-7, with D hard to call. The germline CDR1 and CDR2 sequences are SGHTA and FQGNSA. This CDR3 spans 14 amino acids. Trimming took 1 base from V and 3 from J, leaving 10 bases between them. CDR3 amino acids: CASSLGRQYYEQYF. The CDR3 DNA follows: TGTGCCAGCAGCTTAGGGCGGCAGTACTACGAGCAGTACTTC.

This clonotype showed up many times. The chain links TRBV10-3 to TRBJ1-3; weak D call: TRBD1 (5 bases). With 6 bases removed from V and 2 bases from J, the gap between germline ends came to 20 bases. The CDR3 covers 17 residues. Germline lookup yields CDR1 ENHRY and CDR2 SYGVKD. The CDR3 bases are TGTGCCATCAGCGGGGGGGGACGGGATTTGGCTGGAAACACCATATATTTT. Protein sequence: CAISGGGRDLAGNTIYF.

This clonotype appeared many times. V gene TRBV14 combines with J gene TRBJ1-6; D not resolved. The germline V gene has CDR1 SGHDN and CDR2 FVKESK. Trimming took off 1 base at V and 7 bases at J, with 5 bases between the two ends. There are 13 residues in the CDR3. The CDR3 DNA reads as TGTGCCAGCAGCCAAGTAAGGAATTCACCCCTCCACTTT. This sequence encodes CASSQVRNSPLHF.

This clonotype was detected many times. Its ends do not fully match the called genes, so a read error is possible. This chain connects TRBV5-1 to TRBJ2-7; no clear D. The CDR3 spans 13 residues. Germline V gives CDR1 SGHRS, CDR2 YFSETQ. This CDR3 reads CASSLTSSGEQYF. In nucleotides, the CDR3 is TGTGCCAGCAGCTTAACCAGCTCCGGCGAGCAGTACTTC.

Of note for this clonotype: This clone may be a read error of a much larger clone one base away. For the CDR3, the DNA is TGCAGTGCTAGAGGCCTGGCTGAAGCTTTCTTT. This gives the protein CSARGLAEAFF. This rearrangement joins TRBV20-1 to TRBJ1-1; D ambiguous. Trimming removed 1 base from V and 6 bases from J, with 6 bases in between. The germline gives CDR1 DFQATT, CDR2 SNEGSKA (reference sequence). This CDR3 has 11 amino acids.

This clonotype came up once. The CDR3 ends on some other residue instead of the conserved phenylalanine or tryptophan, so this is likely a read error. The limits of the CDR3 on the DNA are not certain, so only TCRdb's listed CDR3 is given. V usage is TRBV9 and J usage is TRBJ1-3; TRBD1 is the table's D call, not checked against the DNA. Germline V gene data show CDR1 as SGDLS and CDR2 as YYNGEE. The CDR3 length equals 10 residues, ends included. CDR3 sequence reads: CASSVEGAPR.

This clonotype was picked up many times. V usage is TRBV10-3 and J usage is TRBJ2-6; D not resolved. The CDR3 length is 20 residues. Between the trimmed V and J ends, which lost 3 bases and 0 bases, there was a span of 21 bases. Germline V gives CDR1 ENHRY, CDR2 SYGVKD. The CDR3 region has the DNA TGTGCCATCAGTGATTTCAGGTCCGGGCAGGCGCACTCTGGGGCCAACGTCCTGACTTTC. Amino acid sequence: CAISDFRSGQAHSGANVLTF.

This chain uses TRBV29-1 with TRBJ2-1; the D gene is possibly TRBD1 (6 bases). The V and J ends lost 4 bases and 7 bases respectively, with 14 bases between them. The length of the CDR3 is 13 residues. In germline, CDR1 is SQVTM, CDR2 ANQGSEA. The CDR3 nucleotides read TGCAGCGTTGGGCAGGGGATGAGGAATGAGCAGTTCTTC. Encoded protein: CSVGQGMRNEQFF.

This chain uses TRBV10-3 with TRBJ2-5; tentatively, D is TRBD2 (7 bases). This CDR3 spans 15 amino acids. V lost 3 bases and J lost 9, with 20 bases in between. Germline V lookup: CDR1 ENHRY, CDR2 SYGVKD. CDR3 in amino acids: CAISEGGEGNQPQYF. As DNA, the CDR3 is TGTGCCATCAGTGAAGGGGGGGAAGGCAATCAGCCCCAGTACTTC.

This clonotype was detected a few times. The CDR3 DNA reads TGTGCCAGCAGCTTAGCGGTGGTTGACGGGGAGCTGTTTTTT. Its translation: CASSLAVVDGELFF. The chain recombines TRBV7-9 with TRBJ2-2, with D uncertain. The CDR3 spans 14 residues. V lost 0 bases and J lost 7, with 9 bases in between. The germline V gene has CDR1 SEHNR and CDR2 FQNEAQ (reference sequence).

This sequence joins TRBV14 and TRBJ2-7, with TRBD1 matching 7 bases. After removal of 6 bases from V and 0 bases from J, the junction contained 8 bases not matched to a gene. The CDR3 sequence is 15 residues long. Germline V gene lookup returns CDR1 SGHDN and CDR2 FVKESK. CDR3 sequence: CASSIGDSISYEQYF. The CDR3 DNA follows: TGTGCCAGCAGTATTGGGGACAGTATCTCCTACGAGCAGTACTTC.

CDR3 amino acids: CASKRTTSSYEQYF. DNA of the CDR3: TGTGCCAGTAAACGGACGACGAGCTCCTACGAGCAGTACTTC. The chain joins TRBV2 to TRBJ2-7; no definite D call. Germline V lookup: CDR1 SNHLY, CDR2 FYNNEI. This CDR3 is 14 amino acids long. V lost 9 bases and J 0 bases, leaving 15 bases between the germline ends.

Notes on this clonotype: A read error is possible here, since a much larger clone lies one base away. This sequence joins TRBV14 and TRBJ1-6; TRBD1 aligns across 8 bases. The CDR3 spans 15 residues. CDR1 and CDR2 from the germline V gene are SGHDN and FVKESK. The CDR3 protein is CASSLMGQDNSPPHF. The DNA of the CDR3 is TGTGCCAGCAGCCTAATGGGACAGGATAATTCACCCCCCCACTTT.

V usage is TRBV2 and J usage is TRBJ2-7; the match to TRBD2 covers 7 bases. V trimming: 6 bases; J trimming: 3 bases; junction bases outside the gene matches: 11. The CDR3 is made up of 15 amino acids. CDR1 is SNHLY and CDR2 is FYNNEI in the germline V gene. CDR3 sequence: CASSVEAGLVYEQYF. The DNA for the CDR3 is TGTGCCAGCAGCGTAGAAGCGGGATTAGTCTACGAGCAGTACTTC. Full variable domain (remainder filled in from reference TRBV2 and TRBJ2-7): EPEVTQTPSHQVTQMGQEVILRCVPISNHLYFYWYRQILGQKVEFLVSFYNNEISEKSEIFDDQFSVERPDGSNFTLKIRSTKLEDSAMYFCASSVEAGLVYEQYFGPGTRLTVT.

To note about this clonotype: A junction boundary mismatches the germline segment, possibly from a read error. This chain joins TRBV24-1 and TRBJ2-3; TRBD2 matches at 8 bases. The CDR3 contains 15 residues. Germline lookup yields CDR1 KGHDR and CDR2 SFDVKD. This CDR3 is CATSDLAGDTDAQYF. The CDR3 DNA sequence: TGTGCCACCAGTGATTTAGCGGGAGACACAGATGCGCAGTATTTT.

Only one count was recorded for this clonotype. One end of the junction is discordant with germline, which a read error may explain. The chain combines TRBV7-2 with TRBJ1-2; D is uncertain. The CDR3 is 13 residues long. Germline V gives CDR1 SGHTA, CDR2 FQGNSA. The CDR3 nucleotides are TGTGCCATCAGCCAATCCGGTGTCTATGGCTACACCTTC. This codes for CAISQSGVYGYTF.

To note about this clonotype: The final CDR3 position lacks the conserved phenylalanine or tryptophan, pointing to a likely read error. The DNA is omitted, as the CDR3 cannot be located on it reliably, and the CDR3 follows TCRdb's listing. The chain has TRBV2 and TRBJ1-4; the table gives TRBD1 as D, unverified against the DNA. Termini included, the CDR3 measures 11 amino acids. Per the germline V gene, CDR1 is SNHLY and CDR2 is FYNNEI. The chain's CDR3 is CASSDQGASNY.

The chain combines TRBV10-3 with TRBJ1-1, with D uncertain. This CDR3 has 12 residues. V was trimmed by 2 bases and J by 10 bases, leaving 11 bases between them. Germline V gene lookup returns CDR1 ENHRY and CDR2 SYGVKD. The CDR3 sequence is CAISERAGAAFF. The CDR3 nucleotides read TGTGCCATCAGTGAGAGAGCGGGCGCAGCTTTCTTT.

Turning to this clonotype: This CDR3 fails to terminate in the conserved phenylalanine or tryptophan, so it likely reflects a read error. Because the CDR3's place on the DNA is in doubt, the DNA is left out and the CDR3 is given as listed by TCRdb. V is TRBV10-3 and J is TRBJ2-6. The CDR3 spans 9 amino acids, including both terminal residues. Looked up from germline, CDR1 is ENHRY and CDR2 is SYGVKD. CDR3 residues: CAISESFGV.

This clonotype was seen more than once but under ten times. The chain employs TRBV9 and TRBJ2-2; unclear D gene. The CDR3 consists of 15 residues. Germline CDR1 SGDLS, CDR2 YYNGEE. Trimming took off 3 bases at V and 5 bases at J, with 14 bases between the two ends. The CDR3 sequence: CASSGNRDVTGELFF. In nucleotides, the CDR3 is TGTGCCAGCAGCGGAAACCGTGATGTTACCGGGGAGCTGTTTTTT.

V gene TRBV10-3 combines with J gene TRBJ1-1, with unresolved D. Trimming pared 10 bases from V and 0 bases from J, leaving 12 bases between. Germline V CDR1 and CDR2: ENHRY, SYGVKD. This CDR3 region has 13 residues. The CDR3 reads CASGATMNTEAFF. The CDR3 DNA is TGTGCCAGCGGTGCTACGATGAACACTGAAGCTTTCTTT.